The clone carrying this T cell receptor (beta chain) came up a few times. As yet, its antigen is unknown. This entry is derived from a study of cytomegalovirus exposure and HLA in healthy donors. The study's findings and limits: Later genetic work tied a missense DCLRE1C variant to beta-chain V and J trimming.

This PCR relied on a set of 60 Vbeta primers and 13 Jbeta primers. Only in-frame clones appear in the TCRdb table, and some are missing; sequencing was by immunoSEQ multiplex PCR. The repertoire holds around 100,000 clones, with approximately 70% as singletons. CDR1 is SGHVS, CDR2 FNYEAQ, per germline. This CDR3 has 15 residues. The V segment lost 3 bases and the J segment 1 base; nucleotides outside the gene matches: 4. Specimen: PBMCs. This chain uses TRBV7-6 with TRBJ2-3; 7 bases align to TRBD2. The receptor was isolated from a man aged 25-40 years in good health and CMV-seropositive. The CDR3 loop is CASSFGGGGTDTQYF. The CDR3 nucleotides read TGTGCCAGCAGCTTTGGTGGGGGGGGCACAGATACGCAGTATTTT.